The T cell receptor (beta chain) described here comes from a study of T cells in Graves' hyperthyroidism and ophthalmopathy. On the basis of clinical symptoms, serum thyroxine and TRAb, thyroid ultrasound and orbital computed tomography, diagnoses were made. Over 8 ml fresh peripheral blood yielded the PBMCs. Study-wide results and caveats: A model of 13 V-J pairs discriminated ophthalmopathy from stable hyperthyroidism. Most thyroid clonotypes expanded above 0.001 were also detected in blood.

This CDR3 has 13 residues. The V and J ends lost 3 bases and 7 bases respectively, with 9 bases between them. The germline V gene has CDR1 SNHLY and CDR2 FYNNEI. Amplified TCR beta CDR3 regions came from RNA transcripts. When the TCR CDR3 underwent first-round RT-PCR, the HTBI primer set was used. TCRdb re-called the multiplex PCR reads through MiXCR, storing one row per CDR3 protein. The repertoire holds approximately 370,000 distinct CDR3 sequences, with approximately 17% as singletons. Comment on this clonotype: Its antigen is as yet unknown.

Sample: blood. The chain combines TRBV2 with TRBJ2-2; D may be TRBD1 (5 bases). The receptor's source is a woman in her 30s with Graves' hyperthyroidism that later progressed to Graves' ophthalmopathy. The CDR3: CASSEGLGGELFF. The CDR3 nucleotides are TGTGCCAGCAGTGAGGGGCTCGGCGGGGAGCTGTTTTTT.